One and the same sample provided the 9 T cell receptor beta chains below, sequenced in a study of T cell responses to AZD1222 COVID-19 vaccine. The assay was immunoSEQ multiplex PCR, and TCRdb's table has in-frame clones only and misses some. Of about 210,000 clones in the sample, around 92% were seen once. The sample in question was peripheral blood, obtained on day 0 of AZD1222 vaccination. These receptors came from an adult in good health.

This chain connects TRBV4-3 to TRBJ2-2; a weak D match, TRBD1 (5 bases). CDR1 is LGHNA and CDR2 is YSLEER in the germline V gene. This CDR3 has 15 residues. V was clipped by 2 bases and J by 1 base, with 8 bases between them. Written as DNA, the CDR3 is TGCGCCAGCAGCCAAAGGGGTATGAACACCGGGGAGCTGTTTTTT. Translating it yields CASSQRGMNTGELFF.

The V gene is TRBV5-1, the J gene TRBJ1-5; D ambiguous. The CDR3 spans 14 residues. The ends were cut back, 6 bases at V and 1 base at J, with 11 bases in the middle. CDR1 and CDR2 from the germline V gene are SGHRS and YFSETQ. The CDR3 region is CASKETPSNQPQHF. DNA for the CDR3: TGCGCCAGCAAGGAGACCCCGAGCAATCAGCCCCAGCATTTT.

The chain carries TRBV29-1 and TRBJ1-4, with D possibly TRBD1 on 6 matching bases. Per the germline V gene, CDR1 is SQVTM and CDR2 is ANQGSEA. The CDR3 spans 13 residues. Trimming took 7 bases from V and 7 from J, leaving 16 bases between them. For the CDR3, the DNA is TGCAGCGCCATGGACAGCTACCCTGAAAAACTGTTTTTT. This translates into CSAMDSYPEKLFF.

In this sample, this clone turned up once. The V and J genes are TRBV5-6 and TRBJ1-5; D remains ambiguous. Trimming cost V 2 bases and J 2 bases, with 11 bases left between them. There are 15 residues in the CDR3. Germline V CDR1 and CDR2: SGHDT, YYEEEE. The CDR3 loop is CASSFGEIGNQPQHF. The CDR3 bases are TGTGCCAGCAGCTTTGGGGAAATTGGCAATCAGCCCCAGCATTTT.

The V call is TRBV19, the J call TRBJ2-3; D may be TRBD1 or TRBD2 (6 bases each). The CDR3 consists of 14 residues. Trimming cost V 4 bases and J 1 base, with 9 bases left between them. Germline values: CDR1 LNHDA, CDR2 SQIVND (reference sequence). The CDR3 is CASSNRGRTDTQYF. In nucleotides, the CDR3 is TGTGCCAGTAGTAACCGGGGGCGCACAGATACGCAGTATTTT.

A remark on this clone: The same CDR3 also results from other DNA sequences found in this sample. The chain uses TRBV28 and TRBJ1-6; D gene ambiguous. The CDR3 length is 15 residues. With 5 bases removed from V and 0 bases from J, the gap between germline ends came to 8 bases. Germline values: CDR1 MDHEN, CDR2 SYDVKM. CDR3 in DNA: TGTGCCAGCAGTGGTGCGAGCTCCTATAATTCACCCCTCCACTTT. As protein: CASSGASSYNSPLHF.

This clone is a singleton in its sample. The DNA for the CDR3 is TGTGCCAGCAGCGCCTACGACAATGAGCAGTTCTTC. Translating it yields CASSAYDNEQFF. The V gene is TRBV9, the J gene TRBJ2-1; D gene ambiguous. CDR1 and CDR2 from the germline V gene are SGDLS and YYNGEE. Trimming shortened V by 3 bases and J by 5 bases, and 6 bases separated the two germline ends. The CDR3 sequence is 12 residues long.

This CDR3 reads CASSASGQGVYGYTF. The CDR3 DNA follows: TGTGCCAGCTCAGCTTCAGGACAGGGAGTCTATGGCTACACCTTC. This chain uses TRBV18 with TRBJ1-2; TRBD1 agrees at 8 bases. The length of the CDR3 is 15 residues. Germline lookup yields CDR1 KGHSH and CDR2 LQKENI. V lost 5 bases and J lost 4; bases outside the gene matches: 9.

This clone was recorded once. V and J are TRBV27 and TRBJ1-5; 8 positions agree with TRBD1. The CDR3 covers 15 residues. The V gene's germline CDR1 is MNHEY and CDR2 SMNVEV (reference sequence). V lost 5 bases and J lost 7; bases outside the gene matches: 10. CDR3 coding DNA: TGTGCCAGCAGTGCTAGCGGGACAGGCGGGCAGCCCCAGCATTTT. Protein product: CASSASGTGGQPQHF.